The next 7 T cell receptor beta chains were all read from a single sample in a study of blood T cell repertoires in COVID-19. The repertoire was sequenced with immunoSEQ multiplex PCR; TCRdb's copy has only in-frame clones and lacks some. This table holds 100,000 to 150,000 clones, 75% to 90% found once. Input material: peripheral blood. The origin of the receptors is a woman aged 80 or over with COVID-19, enrolled during active disease.

V and J are TRBV7-2 and TRBJ2-5, with D hard to call. The germline V gene encodes CDR1 SGHTA and CDR2 FQGNSA. The CDR3 totals 12 residues. Deletions cut 1 base from V and 4 bases from J, with 4 bases between. The CDR3 loop is CASSLDGETQYF. For the CDR3, the DNA is TGTGCCAGCAGCTTAGACGGAGAGACCCAGTACTTC.

The V call is TRBV7-2, the J call TRBJ2-3; TRBD2 matches at 9 bases. J lost 3 bases, V lost 5 bases, and 3 bases had no gene match. This CDR3 has 14 residues. Germline V lookup: CDR1 SGHTA, CDR2 FQGNSA. Here the CDR3 DNA reads TGTGCCAGCAGCCTTAGCGGGAGAACAGATACGCAGTATTTT. It codes for CASSLSGRTDTQYF.

The chain has TRBV28 and TRBJ2-4; possible D gene TRBD1, 6 bases. Trimming left V 6 bases short and J 4 bases short, with 13 bases between. CDR3 size: 14 residues. The germline V gene encodes CDR1 MDHEN and CDR2 SYDVKM. The CDR3 loop reads CASSLTGIKNIQYF. DNA for the CDR3: TGTGCCAGCAGCCTAACAGGGATAAAAAACATTCAGTACTTC.

The gene calls are TRBV19 and TRBJ1-2; D unclear. Trimming removed 3 bases from V and 4 bases from J, with 21 bases in between. Germline CDR1 is LNHDA and CDR2 is SQIVND (reference sequence). The CDR3 totals 17 residues. The CDR3 reads CASSIKRQLGVSYGYTF. The DNA for the CDR3 is TGTGCCAGTAGTATCAAACGACAACTAGGAGTTTCCTATGGCTACACCTTC.

V is TRBV7-2 and J is TRBJ2-7; weak D call: TRBD2 (6 bases). The CDR3 sequence is 16 residues long. Germline-derived CDR1 and CDR2 are SGHTA and FQGNSA. V was clipped by 4 bases and J by 2 bases, with 18 bases between them. This CDR3 is CASSSNSGLLTYEQYF. The CDR3 DNA is TGTGCCAGCAGCTCTAACTCGGGACTCCTGACCTACGAGCAGTACTTC.

This rearrangement joins TRBV6-4 to TRBJ1-2; 9 bases agree with TRBD1. The CDR3 has 14 amino acids. V shed 3 bases, J shed 3 bases, and the junction held 2 bases outside the gene matches. The V gene's germline CDR1 is MRHNA and CDR2 SNTAGT. CDR3 sequence: CASSETGGDYGYTF. CDR3 coding DNA: TGTGCCAGCAGTGAGACAGGGGGTGACTATGGCTACACCTTC.

The gene calls are TRBV6-2 or TRBV6-3 and TRBJ2-3; D is perhaps TRBD2 (5 bases). Trimming pared 2 bases from V and 8 bases from J, leaving 5 bases between. The CDR3 runs 11 residues. From germline, CDR1 is MNHEY and CDR2 SVGEGT. Here the CDR3 reads CASSYAGTQYF. CDR3 sequence (DNA): TGTGCCAGCAGTTACGCGGGTACGCAGTATTTT.